This TCR beta chain was obtained from a study of Graves' ophthalmopathy and Graves' hyperthyroidism. Study findings and constraints: A model of 13 signatures distinguished ophthalmopathy from stable hyperthyroidism at under 90% sensitivity and 70% to 84% specificity. Among expanded thyroid clonotypes above 0.001 frequency, most also occurred in blood.

Comments on this clonotype: The target antigen is unknown.

Other autoimmune diseases, uncontrolled infections, pregnancy or lactation excluded patients from enrollment. Orbital computed tomography and thyroid ultrasound, along with TRAb, serum thyroxine and clinical symptoms, underpinned diagnosis. Researchers took RNA transcripts and amplified TCR beta CDR3 regions from them. RT-PCR in the first round used HTBI primers; a second-round multiplex PCR followed. Via MiXCR, TCRdb re-called the multiplex PCR reads, giving one row per CDR3 protein. The table records under 350,000 distinct CDR3 sequences, 17% of them present only once. Trimming stripped 3 bases from V and 11 bases from J, with 14 bases between. Germline CDR1 reads KGHSH; CDR2 reads LQKENI. The CDR3 has 13 residues.

The TCR comes from an adult man with Graves' ophthalmopathy. The sequencing sample was made of peripheral blood. The V gene is TRBV18, the J gene TRBJ1-5; unclear D gene. The CDR3 loop reads CASSPGGSMTQHF. CDR3 nucleotide sequence: TGTGCCAGCTCACCGGGAGGAAGTATGACCCAGCATTTT.